The sequence of this T cell receptor (beta chain) was determined in a study of shared clonotypes between healthy human individuals. Study-level results: Between a handful of donors, naive CD4 clonotypes were shared at a level of approximately 5%.

TCRdb's table, derived via immunoSEQ multiplex PCR, lists solely in-frame clones and lacks some. The repertoire has over 2 million clones, about nine tenths of them found once; the top ten carry more than 0.35%. The CDR3 extends over 12 amino acids. Per germline, CDR1 SGHRS and CDR2 YFSETQ. V lost 4 bases, J lost 5 bases, and 10 bases lay in between. Comments on this clone: The target antigen is unknown.

This chain links TRBV5-1 with TRBJ2-7, with a possible D match to TRBD1 (5 bases). Sequencing was done on a sample of naive CD4+ T cells from PBMCs. The subset: CD45RA+ positively selected. The clonotype originates from a young man in good health. Some clones in this sample may be carry-over from other donors' samples. This chain's CDR3 is CASSAVGHEQYF. The CDR3 DNA is TGCGCCAGCAGCGCCGTGGGGCACGAGCAGTACTTC.